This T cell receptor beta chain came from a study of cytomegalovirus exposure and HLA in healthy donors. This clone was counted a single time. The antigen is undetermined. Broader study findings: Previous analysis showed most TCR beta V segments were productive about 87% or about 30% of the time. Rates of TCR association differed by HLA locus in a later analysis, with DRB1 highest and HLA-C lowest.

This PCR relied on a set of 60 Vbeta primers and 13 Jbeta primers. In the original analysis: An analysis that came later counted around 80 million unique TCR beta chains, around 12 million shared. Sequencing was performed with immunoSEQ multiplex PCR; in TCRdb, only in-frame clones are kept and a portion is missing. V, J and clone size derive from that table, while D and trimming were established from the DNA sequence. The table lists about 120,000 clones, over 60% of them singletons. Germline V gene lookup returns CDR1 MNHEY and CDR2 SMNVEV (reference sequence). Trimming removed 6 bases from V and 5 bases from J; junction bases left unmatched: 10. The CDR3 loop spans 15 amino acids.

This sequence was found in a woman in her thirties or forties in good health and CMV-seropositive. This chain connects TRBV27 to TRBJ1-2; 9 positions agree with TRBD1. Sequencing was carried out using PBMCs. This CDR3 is CASRPSGQGGYGYTF. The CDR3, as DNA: TGTGCCAGCAGACCCTCGGGACAGGGTGGTTATGGCTACACCTTC.